This record concerns one TCR beta chain sequence. Antigen: not known. The protocol was immunoSEQ multiplex PCR, while the TCRdb copy is restricted to in-frame clones and leaves out a portion. The table shows around 100,000 clones, with 80% to 90% occurring only once. The sample is drawn from a study of T cells in localized non-small cell lung cancer. Study conclusions and caveats: Uninvolved nearby lung showed the greatest T cell clonality, exceeding that found in tumor. A denser population of T cells in blood accompanied longer overall survival. Appearance in adjacent lung was seen for a median 57 of the top 100 tumor clones.

Germline CDR1 reads SGHVS; CDR2 reads FQNEAQ. There are 15 residues in the CDR3. J lost 6 bases, V lost 1 base, and 3 bases had no gene match. The rearrangement links TRBV7-8 to TRBJ1-6; 7 nucleotides line up with TRBD1. Specimen: peripheral blood, collected before any cancer treatment. The TCR was taken from a man aged 40-75 years with stage I squamous cell lung carcinoma. CDR3 nucleotide sequence: TGTGCCAGCAGCTTAGGACAGGGTTTTAATTCACCCCTCCACTTT. Amino acid sequence: CASSLGQGFNSPLHF.